These 25 T cell receptor beta chains originate from one sample sequenced in a study of T cells after yellow fever vaccination. TCRdb re-called the 5' RACE reads with MiXCR, one entry per CDR3 protein. Of over 15,000 distinct CDR3 sequences detected, just over 4% appear once; the ten largest clones hold more than 0.35%. The sequences come from PBMCs, either bulk or a sorted T-cell subset (CD4+, CD8+, memory, or dextramer-sorted; not recorded which), collected 15 days after the yellow fever booster vaccination. All receptors derive from a young man who received the YFV17D yellow fever vaccine.

This clonotype was counted ten times or more. The V gene is TRBV27, the J gene TRBJ2-7; 7 nucleotides line up with TRBD1. CDR1 and CDR2 (germline): MNHEY, SMNVEV (reference sequence). The CDR3 totals 16 residues. V lost 5 bases, J lost 2 bases, and 12 bases stayed unmatched. CDR3 nucleotides: TGTGCCAGCAGTCCACCTCCAGGGGGACCTACCTACGAGCAGTACTTC. Its translation is CASSPPPGGPTYEQYF.

This clonotype was recorded many times. The chain couples TRBV7-6 to TRBJ2-1, with 7 bases lining up with TRBD2. The CDR3 is 15 residues long. Per the germline V gene, CDR1 is SGHVS and CDR2 is FNYEAQ. Trimming cost V 4 bases and J 4 bases; bases outside gene matches: 7. CDR3 region: CASSSTGGRYNEQFF. The CDR3 DNA follows: TGTGCCAGCAGCTCCACGGGCGGGAGATACAATGAGCAGTTCTTC. The complete variable domain, with remaining parts taken from reference TRBV7-6 and TRBJ2-1, reads GAGVSQSPRYKVTKRGQDVALRCDPISGHVSLYWYRQALGQGPEFLTYFNYEAQQDKSGLPNDRFSAERPEGSISTLTIQRTEQRDSAMYRCASSSTGGRYNEQFFGPGTRLTVL.

This clonotype was seen many times. The V and J genes are TRBV5-1 and TRBJ2-7; TRBD1 matches 9 bases. The CDR3 length is 14 residues. CDR1 and CDR2 (germline): SGHRS, YFSETQ. V dropped 4 bases and J dropped 3; count of bases not matched to a gene: 5. In DNA form, the CDR3 reads TGCGCCAGCAGCGGTGGACAGGGGAACTACGAGCAGTACTTC. Protein: CASSGGQGNYEQYF.

This clonotype was recorded at least ten times. The chain is built from TRBV20-1 and TRBJ2-3, with 11 bases lining up with TRBD2. Germline values: CDR1 DFQATT, CDR2 SNEGSKA (reference sequence). Germline trimming cut 0 bases from V and 1 base from J; bases unmatched to any gene: 9. This CDR3 has 18 amino acids. The CDR3 spells CSARDLETSGTGTDTQYF. The CDR3 nucleotides read TGCAGTGCTAGAGATCTGGAGACTAGCGGGACCGGCACAGATACGCAGTATTTT.

At least ten counts were recorded for this clonotype. V is TRBV10-3 and J is TRBJ2-1; D is undetermined. Per germline, CDR1 ENHRY and CDR2 SYGVKD. The CDR3 totals 14 residues. Trimming stripped 7 bases from V and 7 bases from J, with 17 bases between. The CDR3 loop reads CAITTRSDWNEQFF. The CDR3 DNA follows: TGTGCCATCACTACCCGTTCCGACTGGAATGAGCAGTTCTTC.

This clonotype was seen at least ten times. This sequence joins TRBV3-1 and TRBJ1-4; D is undetermined. CDR1 is LGHDT and CDR2 is YNNKEL in the germline V gene (reference sequence). This CDR3 contains 11 residues. Deletions cut 10 bases from V and 6 bases from J, with 9 bases between. The CDR3 sequence: CATQFYEKLFF. The CDR3 bases are TGTGCCACCCAGTTCTATGAAAAACTGTTTTTT.

This clonotype was found many times. The chain is built from TRBV2 and TRBJ2-3; unclear D gene. The CDR3 runs 12 residues. V was clipped by 3 bases and J by 1 base, with 2 bases between them. Germline values: CDR1 SNHLY, CDR2 FYNNEI. For the CDR3, the DNA is TGTGCCAGCAGTGACGGCACAGATACGCAGTATTTT. This translates into CASSDGTDTQYF.

In its sample, this clonotype ranks as medium-sized (0.01 to 0.1%). The CDR3 DNA reads TGTGCCAGCAGCTTAGGAGTACCCGGGGAGCTGTTTTTT. Its translation: CASSLGVPGELFF. The V gene is TRBV7-2, the J gene TRBJ2-2; unclear D gene. Looked up from germline, CDR1 is SGHTA and CDR2 is FQGNSA. This CDR3 has 13 amino acids. V dropped 1 base and J dropped 6 bases, with 6 bases sitting between them.

This clonotype came up many times. This chain links TRBV19 with TRBJ2-3, with D perhaps TRBD1 or TRBD2 (5 bases each). Between the trimmed V and J ends, which lost 3 bases and 0 bases, there was a span of 13 bases. The CDR3 consists of 16 residues. CDR1 LNHDA and CDR2 SQIVND come from the germline V gene (reference sequence). The chain's CDR3 is CASSIYGTASTDTQYF. The CDR3 nucleotides are TGTGCCAGTAGTATTTATGGGACGGCTAGCACAGATACGCAGTATTTT.

This clonotype was counted ten times or more. The gene calls are TRBV7-9 and TRBJ2-1; D may be TRBD2 (5 bases). Germline CDR1 and CDR2: SEHNR and FQNEAQ (reference sequence). This CDR3 spans 15 amino acids. V was clipped by 0 bases and J by 0 bases, with 6 bases between them. CDR3 DNA: TGTGCCAGCAGCTTAGCGGGGAGCTCCTACAATGAGCAGTTCTTC. It translates to CASSLAGSSYNEQFF.

This clonotype was seen ten or more times. The rearrangement uses TRBV13 and TRBJ1-2, with D uncertain. CDR1 and CDR2 from the germline V gene are PRHDT and FYEKMQ (reference sequence). The CDR3 covers 14 residues. Trimming cost V 5 bases and J 8 bases, with 18 bases left between them. The CDR3 loop is CASSPLSLIGGYTF. The DNA for the CDR3 is TGTGCCAGCAGCCCCCTCTCGCTCATCGGCGGCTACACCTTC. Full variable domain (outside the CDR3, taken from reference TRBV13 and TRBJ1-2): AAGVIQSPRHLIKEKRETATLKCYPIPRHDTVYWYQQGPGQDPQFLISFYEKMQSDKGSIPDRFSAQQFSDYHSELNMSSLELGDSALYFCASSPLSLIGGYTFGSGTRLTVV.

This clonotype was detected many times. The chain recombines TRBV7-9 with TRBJ2-5; D unresolved. V was trimmed by 1 base and J by 7 bases, leaving 16 bases between them. The CDR3 covers 15 residues. Germline CDR1 and CDR2: SEHNR and FQNEAQ (reference sequence). CDR3 amino acids: CASSLGAASHATQYF. CDR3 in DNA: TGTGCCAGCAGCTTAGGGGCAGCGTCGCATGCGACCCAGTACTTC.

The CDR3 bases are TGTGCCACCAGCACGGGCTTGGCCTACGAGCAGTACGTC. It specifies CATSTGLAYEQYV. The chain is built from TRBV15 and TRBJ2-7; D gene uncertain. The germline CDR1 and CDR2 sequences are LNHNV and YYDKDF (reference sequence). The V and J ends lost 4 bases and 2 bases respectively, with 9 bases between them. The CDR3 is 13 amino acids.

This clonotype was observed many times. The junction departs from the called germline gene at one end, perhaps through a read error. The chain recombines TRBV7-7 with TRBJ2-5, with D perhaps TRBD2 (6 bases). CDR1 and CDR2 from the germline V gene are SSHAT and FNYEAQ (reference sequence). The CDR3 consists of 13 residues. The CDR3 reads CASSPLARETQYF. The CDR3, as DNA: TGTGCTAGCAGCCCACTAGCTAGGGAGACCCAGTACTTC.

V is TRBV20-1 and J is TRBJ2-1; perhaps TRBD2 as D (6 bases). V lost 6 bases, J lost 8 bases, and 29 bases lay in between. The germline V gene has CDR1 DFQATT and CDR2 SNEGSKA (reference sequence). This CDR3 spans 17 amino acids. CDR3 nucleotides: TGCAGTGCCAATCCCACTCCGCGGGAAACGTACTTGGATGAGCAGTTCTTC. Translation gives CSANPTPRETYLDEQFF.

There are many counts of this clonotype. J is TRBJ2-4 and V is TRBV28; D unresolved. The CDR3 sequence is 15 residues long. Germline V gene data show CDR1 as MDHEN and CDR2 as SYDVKM. The V and J ends lost 3 bases and 0 bases respectively, with 9 bases between them. CDR3 nucleotide sequence: TGTGCCAGCAGTTTGGAGATACTAGCCAAAAACATTCAGTACTTC. It specifies CASSLEILAKNIQYF.

This clonotype is categorized as medium-sized. The chain links TRBV13 to TRBJ2-5; tentatively, D is TRBD1 (6 bases). There are 14 residues in the CDR3. Trimming cost V 1 base and J 5 bases, with 11 bases left between them. Germline CDR1 reads PRHDT; CDR2 reads FYEKMQ (reference sequence). Written as DNA, the CDR3 is TGTGCCAGCAGCTTAGCGGCAGGGGTCGAGACCCAGTACTTC. It yields the protein CASSLAAGVETQYF.

This clonotype was detected ten times or more. V gene TRBV7-9 combines with J gene TRBJ2-1; 7 bases are a match to TRBD1. Germline-derived CDR1 and CDR2 are SEHNR and FQNEAQ (reference sequence). The CDR3 extends over 14 amino acids. With V trimmed by 7 bases and J by 9 bases, 12 bases remained unmatched. CDR3 in DNA: TGTGCCAGCACCATAGACAGGGTGAAGGCTGAGCAGTTCTTC. Encoded protein: CASTIDRVKAEQFF.

This clonotype was counted ten times or more. This sequence joins TRBV7-8 and TRBJ2-3, with D maybe TRBD2 (5 bases). V was pared by 5 bases and J by 2 bases, with 14 bases between. Per germline, CDR1 SGHVS and CDR2 FQNEAQ. The CDR3 is 15 amino acids. Here the CDR3 DNA reads TGTGCCAGCAGCCCCGGACTCCTCCTCACAGATACGCAGTATTTT. This encodes CASSPGLLLTDTQYF.

This clonotype was seen many times. V usage is TRBV7-6 and J usage is TRBJ2-3, with 8 bases that match TRBD1. CDR1 is SGHVS, CDR2 FNYEAQ, per germline. V lost 4 bases and J lost 8; bases outside the gene matches: 26. The CDR3 length is 20 residues. CDR3 nucleotides: TGTGCCAGCAGCTCCAGACCTGCCTCAACCGGGACAGGTGGATTGGGTACGCAGTATTTT. This encodes CASSSRPASTGTGGLGTQYF.

This clonotype was picked up many times. The gene calls are TRBV11-2 and TRBJ2-3, with 7 bases that match TRBD2. CDR3 length: 12 amino acids. The V gene's germline CDR1 is SGHAT and CDR2 FQNNGV. V trimming: 8 bases; J trimming: 9 bases; junction bases outside the gene matches: 8. The CDR3 nucleotides read TGTGCCAGCCAACCTCTACTAGCGACGCAGTATTTT. It specifies CASQPLLATQYF.

Many counts were recorded for this clonotype. This sequence joins TRBV7-9 and TRBJ2-7, with 7 nucleotides matching TRBD1. The V gene's germline CDR1 is SEHNR and CDR2 FQNEAQ (reference sequence). Germline trimming cut 5 bases from V and 3 bases from J; bases unmatched to any gene: 10. The CDR3 consists of 15 residues. CDR3 region: CASSLRDSKYYEQYF. The CDR3 DNA reads as TGTGCCAGCAGCCTCCGGGACAGCAAATACTACGAGCAGTACTTC.

This clonotype was detected ten times or more. This rearrangement joins TRBV20-1 to TRBJ2-1; tentatively, D is TRBD2 (6 bases). Per germline, CDR1 DFQATT and CDR2 SNEGSKA (reference sequence). The CDR3 loop spans 18 amino acids. V was pared by 1 base and J by 4 bases, with 23 bases between. The chain's CDR3 is CSARVLDSQGGKYNEQFF. Here the CDR3 DNA reads TGCAGTGCTAGAGTGCTTGACAGCCAAGGCGGGAAGTACAATGAGCAGTTCTTC.

In its sample, this clonotype ranks as medium-sized. The chain joins TRBV29-1 to TRBJ2-5; 7 nucleotides line up with TRBD1. The CDR3 length is 16 residues. Looked up from germline, CDR1 is SQVTM and CDR2 is ANQGSEA. The V segment lost 0 bases and the J segment 1 base; nucleotides outside the gene matches: 8. CDR3 amino acids: CSVEDRDRDAQETQYF. In nucleotides, the CDR3 is TGCAGCGTTGAAGACCGGGACAGAGATGCCCAAGAGACCCAGTACTTC.

This clonotype has a count of ten or more. The V gene is TRBV29-1, the J gene TRBJ2-1; D not certain. The V end lost 7 bases, the J end lost 7 bases, and 11 bases lay between the germline ends. The CDR3 has 11 residues. CDR1 and CDR2 from the germline V gene are SQVTM and ANQGSEA. The CDR3 loop reads CSAGTANEQFF. The CDR3 DNA follows: TGCAGCGCCGGAACAGCAAATGAGCAGTTCTTC.